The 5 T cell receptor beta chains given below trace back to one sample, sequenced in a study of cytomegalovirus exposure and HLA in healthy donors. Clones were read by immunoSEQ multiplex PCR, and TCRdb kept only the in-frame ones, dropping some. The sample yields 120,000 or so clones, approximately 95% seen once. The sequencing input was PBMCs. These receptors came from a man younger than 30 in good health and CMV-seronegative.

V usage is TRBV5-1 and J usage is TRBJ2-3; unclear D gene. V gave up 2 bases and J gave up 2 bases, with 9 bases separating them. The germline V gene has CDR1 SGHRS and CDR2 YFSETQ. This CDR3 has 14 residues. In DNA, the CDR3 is TGCGCCAGCAGCTTCGTCAGGATCACAGATACGCAGTATTTT. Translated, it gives CASSFVRITDTQYF.

This CDR3 is CASSLSGKPSTEAFF. CDR3 in DNA: TGTGCCAGCAGTTTATCAGGGAAACCCTCCACTGAAGCTTTCTTT. The chain carries TRBV28 and TRBJ1-1; weak D call: TRBD1 (5 bases). CDR1 MDHEN and CDR2 SYDVKM come from the germline V gene. The CDR3 contains 15 residues. Trimming removed 1 base from V and 4 bases from J, with 13 bases in between.

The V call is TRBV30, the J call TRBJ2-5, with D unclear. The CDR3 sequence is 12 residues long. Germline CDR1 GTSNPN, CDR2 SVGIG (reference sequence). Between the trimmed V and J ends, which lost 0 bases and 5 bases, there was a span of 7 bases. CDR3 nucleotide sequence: TGTGCCTGGAGTGTACACGTGGAGACCCAGTACTTC. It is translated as CAWSVHVETQYF.

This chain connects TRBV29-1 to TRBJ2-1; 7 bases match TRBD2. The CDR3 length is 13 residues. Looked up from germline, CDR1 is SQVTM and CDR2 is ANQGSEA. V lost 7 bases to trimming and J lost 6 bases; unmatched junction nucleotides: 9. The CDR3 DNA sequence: TGCAGCGATCGGAGGACTAGAATCAATGAGCAGTTCTTC. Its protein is CSDRRTRINEQFF.

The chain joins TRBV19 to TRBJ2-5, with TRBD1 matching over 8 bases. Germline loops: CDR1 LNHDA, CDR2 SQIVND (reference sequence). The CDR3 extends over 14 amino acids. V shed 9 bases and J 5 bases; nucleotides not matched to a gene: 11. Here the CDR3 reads CASKQGADTETQYF. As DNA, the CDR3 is TGTGCCAGCAAGCAGGGGGCCGACACCGAGACCCAGTACTTC.